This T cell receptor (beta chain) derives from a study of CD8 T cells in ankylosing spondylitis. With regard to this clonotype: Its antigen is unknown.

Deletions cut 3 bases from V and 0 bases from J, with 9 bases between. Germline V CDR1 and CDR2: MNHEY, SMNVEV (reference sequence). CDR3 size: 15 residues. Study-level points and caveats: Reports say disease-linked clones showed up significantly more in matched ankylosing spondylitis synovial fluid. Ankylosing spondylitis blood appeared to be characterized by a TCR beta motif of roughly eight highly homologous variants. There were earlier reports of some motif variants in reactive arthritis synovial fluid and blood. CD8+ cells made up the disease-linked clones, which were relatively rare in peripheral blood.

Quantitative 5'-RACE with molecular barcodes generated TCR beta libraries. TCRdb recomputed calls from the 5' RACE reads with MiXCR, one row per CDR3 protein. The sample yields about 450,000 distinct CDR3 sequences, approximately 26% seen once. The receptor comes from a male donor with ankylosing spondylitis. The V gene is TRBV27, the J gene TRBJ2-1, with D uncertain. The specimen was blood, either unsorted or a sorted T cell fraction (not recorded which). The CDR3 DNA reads TGTGCCAGCAGTTTCTCACTTAGCTCCTACAATGAGCAGTTCTTC. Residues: CASSFSLSSYNEQFF.